Sequencing of this TCR beta chain was carried out in a study of technical replicates of blood from several donors. Sequencing used immunoSEQ multiplex PCR; TCRdb keeps in-frame clones, though not all of them. Of 85,000 to 90,000 clones listed, less than 95% were seen once; the top ten hold more than 0.25%. Sample: T cells isolated from PBMCs. The TCR was taken from a human donor in good health.

For the CDR3, the DNA is TGCGCCAGCAGCTATGAGGGGGCGCAATCACCCCTCCACTTT. Translated, it gives CASSYEGAQSPLHF. The genes are TRBV5-1 and TRBJ1-6; 7 bases fit TRBD1. With V trimmed by 3 bases and J by 10 bases, 7 bases remained unmatched. The germline V gene has CDR1 SGHRS and CDR2 YFSETQ. CDR3 size: 14 residues.